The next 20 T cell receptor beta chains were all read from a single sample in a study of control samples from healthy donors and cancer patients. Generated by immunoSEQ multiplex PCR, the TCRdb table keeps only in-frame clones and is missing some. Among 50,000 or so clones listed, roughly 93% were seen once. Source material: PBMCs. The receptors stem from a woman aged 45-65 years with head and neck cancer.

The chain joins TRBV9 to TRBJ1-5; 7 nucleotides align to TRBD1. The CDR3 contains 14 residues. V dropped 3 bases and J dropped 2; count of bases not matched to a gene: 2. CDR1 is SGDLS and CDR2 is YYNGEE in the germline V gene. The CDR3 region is CASSADRGNQPQHF. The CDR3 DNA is TGTGCCAGCAGCGCCGACAGGGGCAATCAGCCCCAGCATTTT.

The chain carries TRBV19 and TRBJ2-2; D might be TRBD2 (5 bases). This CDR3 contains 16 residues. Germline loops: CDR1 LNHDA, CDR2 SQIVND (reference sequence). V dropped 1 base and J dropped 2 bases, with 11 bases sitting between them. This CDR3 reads CASSIGGQINTGELFF. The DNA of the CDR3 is TGTGCCAGTAGTATAGGAGGGCAGATTAACACCGGGGAGCTGTTTTTT.

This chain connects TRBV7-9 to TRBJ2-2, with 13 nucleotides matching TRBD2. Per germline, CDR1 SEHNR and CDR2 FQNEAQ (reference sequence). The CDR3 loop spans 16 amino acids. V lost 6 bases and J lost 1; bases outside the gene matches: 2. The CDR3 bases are TGTGCCAGCAGTAGGACTAGCGGGGGGAACACCGGGGAGCTGTTTTTT. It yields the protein CASSRTSGGNTGELFF. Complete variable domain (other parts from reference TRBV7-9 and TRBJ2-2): DTGVSQNPRHKITKRGQNVTFRCDPISEHNRLYWYRQTLGQGPEFLTYFQNEAQLEKSRLLSDRFSAERPKGSFSTLEIQRTEQGDSAMYLCASSRTSGGNTGELFFGEGSRLTVL.

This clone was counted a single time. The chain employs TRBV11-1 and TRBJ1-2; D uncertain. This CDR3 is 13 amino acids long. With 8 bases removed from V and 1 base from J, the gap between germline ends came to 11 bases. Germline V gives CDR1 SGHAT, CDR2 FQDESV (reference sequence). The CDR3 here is CASGPGYNYGYTF. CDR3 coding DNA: TGTGCCAGCGGACCAGGTTATAACTATGGCTACACCTTC.

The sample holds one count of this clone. CDR3 amino acids: CASSYSRTGGTGELFF. The CDR3, as DNA: TGTGCCAGCAGTTACTCCCGGACAGGGGGAACCGGGGAGCTGTTTTTT. This chain joins TRBV6-2 or TRBV6-3 and TRBJ2-2; 10 bases are a match to TRBD1. Germline loops: CDR1 MNHEY, CDR2 SVGEGT. V lost 0 bases and J lost 5; bases outside the gene matches: 3. The CDR3 consists of 16 residues.

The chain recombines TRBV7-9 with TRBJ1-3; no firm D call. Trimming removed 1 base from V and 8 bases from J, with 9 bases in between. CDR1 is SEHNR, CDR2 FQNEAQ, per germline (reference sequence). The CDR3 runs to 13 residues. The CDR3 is CASSLDGIDTIYF. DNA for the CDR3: TGTGCCAGCAGCTTAGACGGGATAGACACCATATATTTT.

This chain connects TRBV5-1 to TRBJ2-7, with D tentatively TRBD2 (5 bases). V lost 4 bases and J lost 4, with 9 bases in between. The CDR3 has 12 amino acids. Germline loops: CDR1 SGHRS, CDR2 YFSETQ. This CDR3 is CASSPRLYEQYF. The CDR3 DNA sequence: TGCGCCAGCAGCCCTCGACTATACGAGCAGTACTTC.

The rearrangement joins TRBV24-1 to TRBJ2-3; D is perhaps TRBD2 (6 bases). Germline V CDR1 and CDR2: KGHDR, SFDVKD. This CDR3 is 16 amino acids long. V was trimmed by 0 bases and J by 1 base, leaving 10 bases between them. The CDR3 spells CATSDLERARTDTQYF. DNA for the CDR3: TGTGCCACCAGTGATTTGGAGCGGGCCCGCACAGATACGCAGTATTTT.

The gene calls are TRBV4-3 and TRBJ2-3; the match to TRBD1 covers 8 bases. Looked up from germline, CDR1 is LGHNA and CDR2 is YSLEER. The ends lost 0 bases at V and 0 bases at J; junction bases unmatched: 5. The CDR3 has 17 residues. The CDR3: CASSQEPGTGSTDTQYF. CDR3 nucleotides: TGCGCCAGCAGCCAAGAGCCCGGGACAGGCAGCACAGATACGCAGTATTTT.

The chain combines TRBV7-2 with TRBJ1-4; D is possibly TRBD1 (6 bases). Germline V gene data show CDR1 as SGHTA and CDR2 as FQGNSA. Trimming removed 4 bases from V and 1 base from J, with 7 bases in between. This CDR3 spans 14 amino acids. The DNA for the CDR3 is TGTGCCAGCAGCTCGGGACAAACTAATGAAAAACTGTTTTTT. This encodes CASSSGQTNEKLFF.

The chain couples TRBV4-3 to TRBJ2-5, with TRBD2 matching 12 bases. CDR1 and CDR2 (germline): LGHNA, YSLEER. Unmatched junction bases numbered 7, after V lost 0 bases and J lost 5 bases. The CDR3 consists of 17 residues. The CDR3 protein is CASSQDLAGGPIETQYF. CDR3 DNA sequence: TGCGCCAGCAGCCAAGATCTAGCGGGAGGGCCGATTGAGACCCAGTACTTC.

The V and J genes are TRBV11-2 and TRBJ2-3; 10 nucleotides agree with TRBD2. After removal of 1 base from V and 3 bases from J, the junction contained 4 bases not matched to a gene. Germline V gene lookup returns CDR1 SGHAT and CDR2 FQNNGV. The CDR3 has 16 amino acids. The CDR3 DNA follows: TGTGCCAGCAGCTTAGTGAGCGGGAGGGCAACAGATACGCAGTATTTT. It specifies CASSLVSGRATDTQYF. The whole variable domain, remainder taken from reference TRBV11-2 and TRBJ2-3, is EAGVAQSPRYKIIEKRQSVAFWCNPISGHATLYWYQQILGQGPKLLIQFQNNGVVDDSQLPKDRFSAERLKGVDSTLKIQPAKLEDSAVYLCASSLVSGRATDTQYFGPGTRLTVL.

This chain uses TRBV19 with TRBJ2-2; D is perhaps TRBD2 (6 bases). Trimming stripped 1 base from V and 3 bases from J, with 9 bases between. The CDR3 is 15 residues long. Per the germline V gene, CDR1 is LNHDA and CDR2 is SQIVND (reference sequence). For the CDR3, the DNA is TGTGCCAGTAGTATAGCCGGGGAGGACACCGGGGAGCTGTTTTTT. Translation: CASSIAGEDTGELFF.

In nucleotides, the CDR3 is TGTGCCAGCAGACCCCTCGGGGCGGGGGGCAATCAGCCCCAGCATTTT. Encoded protein: CASRPLGAGGNQPQHF. This chain links TRBV28 with TRBJ1-5; possible D gene TRBD1, 5 bases. Germline V gene sequence: CDR1 MDHEN, CDR2 SYDVKM. This CDR3 has 16 residues. V lost 6 bases and J 2 bases, leaving 17 bases between the germline ends.

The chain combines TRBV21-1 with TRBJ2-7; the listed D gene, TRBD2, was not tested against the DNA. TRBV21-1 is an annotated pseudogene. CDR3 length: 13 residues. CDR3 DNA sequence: TGTGCCAGCAGCAAAGTTGTCCGCGACGAGCAGTACTTC. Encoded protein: CASSKVVRDEQYF.

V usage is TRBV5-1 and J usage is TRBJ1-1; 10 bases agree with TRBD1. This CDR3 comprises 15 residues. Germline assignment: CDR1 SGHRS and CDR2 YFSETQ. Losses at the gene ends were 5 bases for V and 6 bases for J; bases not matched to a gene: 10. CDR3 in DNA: TGCGCCAGCAGTAATTCTGACAGGGGGCAGGCTGAAGCTTTCTTT. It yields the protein CASSNSDRGQAEAFF.

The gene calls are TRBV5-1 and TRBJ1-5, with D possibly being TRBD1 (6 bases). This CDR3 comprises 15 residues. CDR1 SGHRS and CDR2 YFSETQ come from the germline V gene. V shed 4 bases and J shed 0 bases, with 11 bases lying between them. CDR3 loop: CASSLDSYSNQPQHF. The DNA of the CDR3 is TGCGCCAGCAGCCTGGACAGTTATAGCAATCAGCCCCAGCATTTT. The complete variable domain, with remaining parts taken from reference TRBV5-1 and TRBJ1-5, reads KAGVTQTPRYLIKTRGQQVTLSCSPISGHRSVSWYQQTPGQGLQFLFEYFSETQRNKGNFPGRFSGRQFSNSRSEMNVSTLELGDSALYLCASSLDSYSNQPQHFGDGTRLSIL.

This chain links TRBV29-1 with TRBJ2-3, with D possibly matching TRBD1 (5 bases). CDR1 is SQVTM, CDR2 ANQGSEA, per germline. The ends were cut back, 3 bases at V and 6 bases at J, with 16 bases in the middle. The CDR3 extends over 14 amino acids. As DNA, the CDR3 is TGCAGCGTTGACCTACAGGACAAGGGTGATACGCAGTATTTT. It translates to CSVDLQDKGDTQYF.

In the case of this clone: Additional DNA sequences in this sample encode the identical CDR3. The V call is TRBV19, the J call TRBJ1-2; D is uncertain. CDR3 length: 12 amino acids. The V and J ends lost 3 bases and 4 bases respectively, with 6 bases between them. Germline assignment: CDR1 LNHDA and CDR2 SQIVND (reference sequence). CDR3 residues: CASSIRSYGYTF. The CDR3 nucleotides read TGTGCCAGTAGTATCCGCTCCTATGGCTACACCTTC.

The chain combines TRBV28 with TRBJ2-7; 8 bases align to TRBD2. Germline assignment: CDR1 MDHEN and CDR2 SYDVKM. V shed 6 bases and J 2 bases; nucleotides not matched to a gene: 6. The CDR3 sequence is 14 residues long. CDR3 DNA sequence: TGTGCCAGCAGCTCCCAAGCGGGAGCCTACGAGCAGTACTTC. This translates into CASSSQAGAYEQYF. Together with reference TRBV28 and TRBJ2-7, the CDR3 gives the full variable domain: DVKVTQSSRYLVKRTGEKVFLECVQDMDHENMFWYRQDPGLGLRLIYFSYDVKMKEKGDIPEGYSVSREKKERFSLILESASTNQTSMYLCASSSQAGAYEQYFGPGTRLTVT.